The 24 T cell receptor beta chains in this list originate from one sample, sequenced in a study of blood T cell repertoires in COVID-19. Some clones are missing from TCRdb's copy, which holds only in-frame ones; the method was immunoSEQ multiplex PCR. The table records 35,000 to 45,000 clones, 85% to 90% of them present only once. Input material: peripheral blood. The receptors were sampled from a human donor in a cohort sampled during active COVID-19.

The rearrangement links TRBV7-3 to TRBJ2-2, with 9 bases that match TRBD1. J was trimmed by 5 bases and V by 0 bases; bases with no gene match: 7. This CDR3 contains 17 residues. Per the germline V gene, CDR1 is SGHTA and CDR2 is FQGTGA. The CDR3 spells CASSLTFTGGLTGELFF. CDR3 nucleotide sequence: TGTGCCAGCAGCTTAACGTTTACAGGGGGCCTGACCGGGGAGCTGTTTTTT.

V gene TRBV7-2 combines with J gene TRBJ1-4; weak D call: TRBD1 (5 bases). This CDR3 is 15 amino acids long. Germline V gives CDR1 SGHTA, CDR2 FQGNSA. V lost 2 bases, J lost 0 bases, and 7 bases lay in between. Here the CDR3 DNA reads TGTGCCAGCAGCTTAACAGGTGCAACTAATGAAAAACTGTTTTTT. This sequence encodes CASSLTGATNEKLFF.

The gene calls are TRBV7-2 and TRBJ2-6; 10 nucleotides match TRBD1. The CDR3 has 18 amino acids. V gave up 0 bases and J gave up 0 bases; unmatched junction bases: 2. Germline assignment: CDR1 SGHTA and CDR2 FQGNSA. This chain's CDR3 is CASSLARDRGSGANVLTF. Here the CDR3 DNA reads TGTGCCAGCAGCTTAGCCCGGGACAGGGGCTCTGGGGCCAACGTCCTGACTTTC.

The chain joins TRBV3-1 (or the pseudogene TRBV3-2) to TRBJ2-1; D may be TRBD1 (6 bases). The CDR3 is made up of 13 amino acids. Germline lookup yields CDR1 LGHDT and CDR2 YNNKEL (reference sequence). Trimming removed 4 bases from V and 4 bases from J, with 8 bases in between. This CDR3 is CASSPDRYNEQFF. CDR3 in DNA: TGTGCCAGCAGCCCTGACAGGTACAATGAGCAGTTCTTC.

The V gene is TRBV29-1, the J gene TRBJ2-3; 9 nucleotides line up with TRBD2. Germline-derived CDR1 and CDR2 are SQVTM and ANQGSEA. J gave up 7 bases and V 3 bases, and 5 bases lay outside the gene matches. The CDR3 is 13 amino acids. The CDR3 loop is CSVDGGGAYTQYF. CDR3 bases: TGCAGCGTTGACGGCGGGGGGGCTTATACGCAGTATTTT.

This sequence joins TRBV5-1 and TRBJ1-2; 7 bases are shared with TRBD1. Germline CDR1 reads SGHRS; CDR2 reads YFSETQ. The junction had 2 bases not matched to a gene; V was cut back by 0 bases and J by 0 bases. CDR3 length equals 15 residues. CDR3 residues: CASSLETGTNYGYTF. The CDR3 bases are TGCGCCAGCAGCTTGGAGACAGGGACTAACTATGGCTACACCTTC.

This clone occurred a few times. The chain has TRBV27 and TRBJ2-7; unclear D gene. Trimming cost V 5 bases and J 1 base, with 9 bases left between them. Germline V gene data show CDR1 as MNHEY and CDR2 as SMNVEV (reference sequence). The CDR3 runs 13 residues. CDR3 sequence: CASSPPVSYEQYF. The CDR3 nucleotides are TGTGCCAGCAGTCCTCCTGTTTCCTACGAGCAGTACTTC.

This chain joins TRBV10-2 and TRBJ2-1; 10 positions agree with TRBD2. Trimming took 6 bases from V and 9 from J; bases not matched to a gene: 5. Germline V lookup: CDR1 WSHSY, CDR2 SAAADI. This CDR3 contains 13 residues. CDR3 loop: CASRLAGLVEQFF. DNA for the CDR3: TGCGCCAGCAGACTAGCGGGGTTAGTTGAGCAGTTCTTC.

The chain combines TRBV19 with TRBJ1-1, with TRBD1 as a possible D gene (6 bases). V lost 2 bases, J lost 0 bases, and 13 bases lay in between. Germline-derived CDR1 and CDR2 are LNHDA and SQIVND (reference sequence). The CDR3 has 16 amino acids. Written as DNA, the CDR3 is TGTGCCAGTAGTATACCCATGGACAGCTTGAACACTGAAGCTTTCTTT. Protein product: CASSIPMDSLNTEAFF.

The V gene is TRBV10-1, the J gene TRBJ2-2; D ambiguous. The CDR3 spans 14 residues. V was shortened by 6 bases and J by 6 bases, with 14 bases between the two germline ends. Per the germline V gene, CDR1 is WNHNN and CDR2 is SYGVQD (reference sequence). CDR3 nucleotides: TGCGCCAGCAGACCCGGGTCAATCTCCGGGGAGCTGTTTTTT. Its translation: CASRPGSISGELFF.

The V and J genes are TRBV20-1 and TRBJ1-2; maybe TRBD1 (6 bases). The CDR3 contains 11 residues. V was trimmed by 6 bases and J by 4 bases, leaving 9 bases between them. CDR1 DFQATT and CDR2 SNEGSKA come from the germline V gene (reference sequence). The DNA for the CDR3 is TGCAGTGCGCGAGGGGGCTATGGCTACACCTTC. This gives the protein CSARGGYGYTF.

This chain connects TRBV6-1 to TRBJ2-5; unclear D gene. Germline V lookup: CDR1 MNHNS, CDR2 SASEGT. The V gene lost 0 bases and the J gene lost 3 bases, with 8 bases spanning the gap. The length of the CDR3 is 14 residues. The CDR3 region is CASSEAHQKETQYF. CDR3 nucleotides: TGTGCCAGCAGTGAAGCGCACCAGAAAGAGACCCAGTACTTC.

This clone has only a few counts. This chain joins TRBV10-1 and TRBJ2-7, with TRBD2 identical over 7 bases. The junction had 6 bases not matched to a gene; V was cut back by 4 bases and J by 0 bases. The germline gives CDR1 WNHNN, CDR2 SYGVQD (reference sequence). The CDR3 contains 15 residues. The CDR3 DNA sequence: TGCGCCAGCAGTGGAGGATGGGGGGGCTCCTACGAGCAGTACTTC. Translation gives CASSGGWGGSYEQYF.

The rearrangement links TRBV30 to TRBJ2-7; TRBD1 agrees at 9 bases. J gave up 4 bases and V 3 bases, and 10 bases lay outside the gene matches. CDR1 GTSNPN and CDR2 SVGIG come from the germline V gene (reference sequence). This CDR3 comprises 15 residues. CDR3 region: CAWRNTDRGGYEQYF. The CDR3 DNA sequence: TGTGCCTGGAGAAACACGGACAGGGGAGGGTACGAGCAGTACTTC.

Details on this clone: Its ends do not fully match the called genes, so a read error is possible. The rearrangement joins TRBV10-3 to TRBJ1-4; no firm D call. CDR1 is ENHRY and CDR2 is SYGVKD in the germline V gene. This CDR3 region has 12 residues. The CDR3 spells CAISDRREKLFF. For the CDR3, the DNA is TGTGCCATCAGTGATAGACGGGAAAAGCTGTTTTTT.

The chain combines TRBV12-3 or TRBV12-4 with TRBJ1-1; tentative D call: TRBD1 (5 bases). The CDR3 has 13 residues. The V gene lost 1 base and the J gene lost 6 bases, with 9 bases spanning the gap. The CDR3 is CASSLGGAAEAFF. The CDR3 DNA sequence: TGTGCCAGCAGTTTAGGTGGGGCTGCTGAAGCTTTCTTT.

The CDR3 DNA sequence: TGTGCCAGCAGCTTATCAGGGAATGTGCCCTATGGCTACACCTTC. Protein product: CASSLSGNVPYGYTF. The rearrangement links TRBV5-4 to TRBJ1-2; TRBD1 might be the D (5 bases). Germline V CDR1 and CDR2: SGHNT, YYREEE (reference sequence). The ends were cut back, 2 bases at V and 4 bases at J, with 15 bases in the middle. The CDR3 loop spans 15 amino acids.

CDR3 amino acids: CASSSPGLAGGREQFF. The DNA of the CDR3 is TGTGCCAGCAGTTCCCCGGGACTAGCGGGGGGGCGTGAGCAGTTCTTC. The chain couples TRBV6-2 or TRBV6-3 to TRBJ2-1; 16 bases are shared with TRBD2. Germline V gene lookup returns CDR1 MNHEY and CDR2 SVGEGT. After removal of 4 bases from V and 9 bases from J, the junction contained 6 bases not matched to a gene. This CDR3 is 16 amino acids long.

The chain carries TRBV7-9 and TRBJ2-2; 9 bases agree with TRBD1. Germline CDR1 and CDR2: SEHNR and FQNEAQ (reference sequence). The CDR3 has 12 residues. Trimming removed 5 bases from V and 13 bases from J; junction bases left unmatched: 5. CDR3 in amino acids: CASSPGQGRLFF. The CDR3 DNA reads TGTGCCAGCAGCCCGGGACAGGGAAGGCTGTTTTTT.

The chain combines TRBV6-5 with TRBJ2-2; 7 bases map to TRBD1. The CDR3 runs 14 residues. Germline loops: CDR1 MNHEY, CDR2 SVGAGI. The trim removed 7 bases at V and 3 bases at J, leaving 5 bases unmatched. The CDR3 coding sequence is TGTGCCAGCAAGGGACAGAGCTACACCGGGGAGCTGTTTTTT. Its translation is CASKGQSYTGELFF.

The CDR3 spells CASSVRTGRAGELFF. The CDR3 nucleotides are TGTGCCAGCAGCGTACGGACAGGGAGAGCCGGGGAGCTGTTTTTT. The rearrangement uses TRBV9 and TRBJ2-2; TRBD1 agrees at 8 bases. Germline CDR1 SGDLS, CDR2 YYNGEE. The CDR3 covers 15 residues. V lost 1 base, J lost 6 bases, and 5 bases stayed unmatched.

The V and J genes are TRBV5-3 and TRBJ1-6; 9 nucleotides align to TRBD1. TRBV5-3 carries the ORF label, with uncertain function. This CDR3 contains 17 residues. Trimming removed 0 bases from V and 5 bases from J; junction bases left unmatched: 6. The CDR3 DNA follows: TGTGCCAGAAGCTTGGGGGACAGGGAAAAGGATAATTCACCCCTCCACTTT. This codes for CARSLGDREKDNSPLHF.

With regard to this clone: At one end, the junction sequence differs from germline, possibly due to a read error. The gene calls are TRBV7-7 and TRBJ2-1; 14 bases agree with TRBD2. CDR1 and CDR2 (germline): SSHAT, FNYEAQ (reference sequence). CDR3 length: 15 amino acids. The CDR3 coding sequence is TGTGCTAGCAGCCAGGGACTAGCGGGGGACAATGAGCAGTTCTTC. This gives the protein CASSQGLAGDNEQFF.

The chain couples TRBV9 to TRBJ2-1; 9 nucleotides agree with TRBD2. With V trimmed by 6 bases and J by 1 base, 5 bases remained unmatched. Germline CDR1 and CDR2: SGDLS and YYNGEE. The CDR3 length is 15 residues. The CDR3 loop reads CASTRTSESYNEQFF. CDR3 bases: TGTGCCAGCACAAGGACTAGCGAGTCCTACAATGAGCAGTTCTTC.